This T cell receptor beta chain was recorded in a study of Graves' ophthalmopathy and Graves' hyperthyroidism. This CDR3 contains 15 residues. The germline V gene encodes CDR1 SGHKS and CDR2 YYEKEE (reference sequence). The V gene lost 4 bases and the J gene lost 1 base, with 14 bases spanning the gap. Many counts were recorded for this clonotype. None of the included patients had other autoimmune diseases, uncontrolled infections, pregnancy or lactation, as these led to exclusion. Clinicians made diagnoses from clinical symptoms, serum thyroxine, TRAb, thyroid ultrasound and orbital computed tomography. Amplified TCR beta CDR3 regions were obtained using RNA transcripts as template. Second-round multiplex PCR came after a first-round RT-PCR that employed HTBI primers. Each CDR3 protein is one row after TCRdb ran MiXCR on the multiplex PCR reads. In the table there are roughly 160,000 distinct CDR3 sequences, less than 45% of which are singletons.

Material: peripheral blood. The source of this sequence is a woman aged 40 to 50 with Graves' ophthalmopathy. The chain carries TRBV5-5 and TRBJ1-1; D remains unclear. This CDR3 is CASSRTRAANTEAFF. As DNA, the CDR3 is TGTGCCAGCAGCAGAACTCGGGCTGCGAACACTGAAGCTTTCTTT.